This T cell receptor (beta chain) appears in the sequencing data of a study of blood T cell repertoires in COVID-19. Study-level background: Specimens from acute and convalescent COVID-19 originated in the United States, Italy and Spain.

How the authors handled the data: Reference gene primer amplification in the assay estimated nucleated cell counts. The assay was immunoSEQ multiplex PCR, and TCRdb's table has in-frame clones only and misses some. From that table come the V and J calls and clone size; the DNA was used to work out D and trimming. The table records about 90,000 clones, roughly nine tenths of them present only once. This CDR3 has 14 residues. Trimming left V 5 bases short and J 3 bases short, with 14 bases between. CDR1 SGHTA and CDR2 FQGNSA come from the germline V gene. The chain recombines TRBV7-2 with TRBJ2-7, with D possibly TRBD1 on 6 matching bases. This clonotype originated in a human donor with active COVID-19. The donor label of this sample is uncertain. The material sequenced was peripheral blood. The CDR3 loop reads CASSLGQGFYEQYF. In DNA, the CDR3 is TGTGCCAGCAGCCTAGGGCAGGGGTTCTACGAGCAGTACTTC.